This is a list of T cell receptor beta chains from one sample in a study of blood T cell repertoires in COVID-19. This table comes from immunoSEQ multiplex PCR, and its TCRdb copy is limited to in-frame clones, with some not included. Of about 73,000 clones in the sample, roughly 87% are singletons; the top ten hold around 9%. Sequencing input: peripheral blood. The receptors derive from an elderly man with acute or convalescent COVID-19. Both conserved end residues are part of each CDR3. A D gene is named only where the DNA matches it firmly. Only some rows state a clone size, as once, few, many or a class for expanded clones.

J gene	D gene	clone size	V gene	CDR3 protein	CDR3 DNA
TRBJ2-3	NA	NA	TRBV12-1	CASSFSASGNPDTQYF	TGTGCCAGCAGCTTTTCGGCTAGCGGGAATCCAGATACGCAGTATTTT
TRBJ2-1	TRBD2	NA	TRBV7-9	CASSLPGREGEQFF	TGTGCCAGCAGCTTACCGGGCAGGGAGGGAGAGCAGTTCTTC
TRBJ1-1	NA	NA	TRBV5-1	CASSLAWRDHTEAFF	TGCGCCAGCAGCTTGGCCTGGAGGGATCACACTGAAGCTTTCTTT
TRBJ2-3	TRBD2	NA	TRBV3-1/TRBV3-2	CASSQALAGVDTQYF	TGTGCCAGCAGCCAAGCACTAGCGGGGGTAGATACGCAGTATTTT
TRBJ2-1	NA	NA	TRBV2	CASRASESSYNEQFF	TGTGCCAGCAGGGCTAGCGAGAGCTCCTACAATGAGCAGTTCTTC
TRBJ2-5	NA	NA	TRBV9	CASSVALGETQYF	TGTGCCAGCAGCGTAGCCCTCGGAGAGACCCAGTACTTC
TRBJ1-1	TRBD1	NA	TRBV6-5	CASSSGTGAFEAFF	TGTGCCAGCAGTTCCGGGACAGGTGCTTTTGAAGCTTTCTTT
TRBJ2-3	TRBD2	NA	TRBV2	CASRVGTSGLSTDTQYF	TGTGCCAGCAGGGTTGGCACTAGCGGGTTAAGCACAGATACGCAGTATTTT
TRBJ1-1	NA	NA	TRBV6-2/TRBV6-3	CASSFIDRNTEAFF	TGTGCCAGCAGTTTCATTGACAGGAACACTGAAGCTTTCTTT
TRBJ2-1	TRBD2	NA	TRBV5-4	CASSERTSGSHNEQFF	TGTGCCAGCAGCGAACGGACTAGCGGGAGCCACAATGAGCAGTTCTTC
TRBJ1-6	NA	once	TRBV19	CATRSYNSPLHF	TGTGCCACCCGCTCCTATAATTCACCCCTCCACTTT
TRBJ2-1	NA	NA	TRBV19	CARPPPGGWNEQFF	TGTGCCAGGCCCCCCCCAGGAGGTTGGAATGAGCAGTTCTTC
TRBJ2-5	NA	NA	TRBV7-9	CASSSITGYQETQYF	TGTGCCAGCAGCTCTATTACAGGTTACCAAGAGACCCAGTACTTC
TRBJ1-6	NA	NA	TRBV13	CASSLTRQGYNSPLHF	TGTGCCAGCAGCTTAACTCGGCAGGGATATAATTCACCCCTCCACTTT
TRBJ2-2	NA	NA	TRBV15	CATSGQNTGELFF	TGTGCCACCAGCGGACAGAACACCGGGGAGCTGTTTTTT
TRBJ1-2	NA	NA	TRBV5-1	CASSPTGQGTYGYTF	TGCGCCAGCAGCCCGACGGGGCAGGGGACCTATGGCTACACCTTC
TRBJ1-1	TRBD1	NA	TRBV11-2	CASSSNRGRTEAFF	TGTGCCAGCAGCTCAAACAGGGGGCGCACCGAAGCTTTCTTT
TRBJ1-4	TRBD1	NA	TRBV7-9	CASSLETGGEKLFF	TGTGCCAGCAGCTTAGAGACAGGGGGTGAAAAACTGTTTTTT
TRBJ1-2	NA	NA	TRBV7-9	CASSLSQARTLYNGYTF	TGTGCCAGCAGCTTATCTCAGGCGAGAACCCTTTATAATGGCTACACCTTC
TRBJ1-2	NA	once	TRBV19	CASTPSSGVKVYGYTF	TGTGCCAGTACCCCCTCTTCGGGGGTTAAGGTCTATGGCTACACCTTC
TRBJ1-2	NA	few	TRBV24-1	CATSDAGDRGYTF	TGTGCCACCAGTGATGCAGGGGATCGTGGCTACACCTTC
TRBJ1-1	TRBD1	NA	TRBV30	CALQGRTEAFF	TGTGCCTTACAGGGGCGGACTGAAGCTTTCTTT
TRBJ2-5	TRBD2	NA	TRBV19	CASSKTSGGETQYF	TGTGCCAGTAGTAAGACTAGCGGGGGGGAGACCCAGTACTTC
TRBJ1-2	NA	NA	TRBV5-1	CASSPAGTPVYYGYTF	TGCGCCAGCAGCCCGGCCGGGACACCCGTTTACTATGGCTACACCTTC
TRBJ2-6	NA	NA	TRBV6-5	CASRQNSGANVLTF	TGTGCCAGCAGGCAGAACTCTGGGGCCAACGTCCTGACTTTC
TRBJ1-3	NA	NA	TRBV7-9	CASSQSLGAGSSGNTIYF	TGTGCCAGCAGCCAATCACTGGGGGCAGGAAGCTCTGGAAACACCATATATTTT
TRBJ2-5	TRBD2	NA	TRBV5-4	CASSLAGERETQYF	TGTGCCAGCAGCCTAGCGGGGGAGAGGGAGACCCAGTACTTC
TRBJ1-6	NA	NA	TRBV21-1	CASNPNESAGDDSPLHF	TGTGCCAGCAACCCCAATGAGTCAGCAGGGGATGATTCACCCCTCCACTTT
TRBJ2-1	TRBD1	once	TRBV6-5	CASSSISGQGNNEQFF	TGTGCCAGCAGTTCAATTTCGGGACAGGGGAACAATGAGCAGTTCTTC
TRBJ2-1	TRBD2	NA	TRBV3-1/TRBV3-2	CASSQSSGGIEQFF	TGTGCCAGCAGCCAATCTAGCGGGGGGATTGAGCAGTTCTTC
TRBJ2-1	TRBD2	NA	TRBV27	CASTVSGTSGYNEQFF	TGTGCCAGCACCGTGTCCGGGACTAGCGGATACAATGAGCAGTTCTTC
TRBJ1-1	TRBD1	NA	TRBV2	CASILQGETEAFF	TGTGCCAGCATCCTTCAGGGGGAGACTGAAGCTTTCTTT
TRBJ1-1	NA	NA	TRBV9	CASSSGGNTEAFF	TGTGCCAGCAGCTCCGGGGGGAACACTGAAGCTTTCTTT
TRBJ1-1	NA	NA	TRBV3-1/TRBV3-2	CASSQEAGNTEAFF	TGTGCCAGCAGCCAAGAAGCGGGGAACACTGAAGCTTTCTTT
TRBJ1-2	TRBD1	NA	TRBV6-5	CASSRRGQGNYGYTF	TGTGCCAGCAGTCGGAGAGGACAGGGGAACTATGGCTACACCTTC
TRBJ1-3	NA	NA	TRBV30	CAWSVGASGNTIYF	TGTGCCTGGAGTGTAGGGGCCTCTGGAAACACCATATATTTT
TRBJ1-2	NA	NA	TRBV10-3	CAISESNRFYGYTF	TGTGCCATCAGTGAGTCGAACCGGTTTTATGGCTACACCTTC
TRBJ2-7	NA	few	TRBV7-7	CASSLARRGAYEQYF	TGTGCCAGCAGCTTAGCGCGACGGGGAGCCTACGAGCAGTACTTC
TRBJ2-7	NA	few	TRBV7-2	CASSLPADPRPNEQYF	TGTGCCAGCAGCCTCCCCGCGGATCCAAGGCCGAACGAGCAGTACTTC
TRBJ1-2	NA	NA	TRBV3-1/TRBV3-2	CASSHLGDGYTF	TGTGCCAGCAGCCACCTCGGAGATGGCTACACCTTC
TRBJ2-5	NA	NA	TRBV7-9	CASSPGHKQETQYF	TGTGCCAGCAGCCCGGGACACAAGCAAGAGACCCAGTACTTC
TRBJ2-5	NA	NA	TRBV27	CASSSTGPETQYF	TGTGCCAGCAGTTCAACAGGCCCGGAGACCCAGTACTTC
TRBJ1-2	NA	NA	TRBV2	CASSEAPGYGYTF	TGTGCCAGCAGTGAAGCCCCGGGGTATGGCTACACCTTC
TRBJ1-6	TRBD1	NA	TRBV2	CASSEGTGQSPLHF	TGTGCCAGCAGTGAAGGGACAGGGCAATCACCCCTCCACTTT
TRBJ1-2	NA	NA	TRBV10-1	CARTGDVYGYTF	TGCGCCAGGACAGGAGATGTCTATGGCTACACCTTC
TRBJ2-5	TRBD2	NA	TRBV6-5	CASSLTSGQETQYF	TGTGCCAGCAGCCTGACTAGCGGACAAGAGACCCAGTACTTC
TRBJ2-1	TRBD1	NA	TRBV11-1	CASSLWTGGSYNEQFF	TGTGCCAGCAGCTTATGGACAGGGGGCTCCTACAATGAGCAGTTCTTC
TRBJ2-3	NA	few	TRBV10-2	CASSESPTSTDTQYF	TGCGCCAGCAGTGAGTCCCCCACTAGCACAGATACGCAGTATTTT
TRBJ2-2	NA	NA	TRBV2	CASSRGQELFF	TGTGCCAGCAGCCGAGGACAGGAGCTGTTTTTT
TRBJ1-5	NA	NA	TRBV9	CASSVGSGDWPQHF	TGTGCCAGCAGCGTAGGGTCGGGGGATTGGCCCCAGCATTTT
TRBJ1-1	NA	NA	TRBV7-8	CASSLDSPVNTEAFF	TGTGCCAGCAGCTTGGACAGTCCAGTAAACACTGAAGCTTTCTTT